These 25 T cell receptor beta chains share one sample of origin, sequenced in a study of blood T cell repertoires in COVID-19. Profiling relied on immunoSEQ multiplex PCR, and the TCRdb table lists in-frame clones only, not all of them. Of 300,000 to 350,000 clones listed, about 93% are singletons. Sequences were obtained from peripheral blood. These receptors all stem from a woman in her twenties or thirties with COVID-19, enrolled during active disease.

V usage is TRBV9 and J usage is TRBJ2-3, with 11 nucleotides matching TRBD2. Germline V gives CDR1 SGDLS, CDR2 YYNGEE. The CDR3 extends over 18 amino acids. V dropped 0 bases and J dropped 3; count of bases not matched to a gene: 9. CDR3 nucleotide sequence: TGTGCCAGCAGCGTAGAAGGGACTAGCGGCCAACCAACAGATACGCAGTATTTT. Translated: CASSVEGTSGQPTDTQYF.

This chain joins TRBV29-1 and TRBJ2-7; 7 positions agree with TRBD1. The ends lost 8 bases at V and 0 bases at J; junction bases unmatched: 7. Germline V CDR1 and CDR2: SQVTM, ANQGSEA. The CDR3 runs to 13 residues. The CDR3 DNA reads TGCAGCTATCGGGACAGCAGCTCCTACGAGCAGTACTTC. Translating gives CSYRDSSSYEQYF.

The genes are TRBV24-1 and TRBJ2-2; D remains unclear. CDR1 KGHDR and CDR2 SFDVKD come from the germline V gene. This CDR3 is built from 13 residues. The germline V and J ends were trimmed by 6 bases and 2 bases, with 6 bases remaining between them. This CDR3 is CATSNLNTGELFF. The CDR3 DNA is TGTGCCACCAGTAATCTAAACACCGGGGAGCTGTTTTTT.

The chain recombines TRBV7-2 with TRBJ1-6, with a tentative D call TRBD1 (5 bases). Germline CDR1 SGHTA, CDR2 FQGNSA. The CDR3 consists of 15 residues. With 0 bases removed from V and 7 bases from J, the gap between germline ends came to 10 bases. CDR3 protein: CASSLAGGRNSPLHF. CDR3 coding DNA: TGTGCCAGCAGCTTAGCCGGGGGTCGGAATTCACCCCTCCACTTT.

This rearrangement joins TRBV6-2 or TRBV6-3 to TRBJ1-1, with D maybe TRBD1 (6 bases). V lost 2 bases and J 0 bases, leaving 13 bases between the germline ends. The CDR3 is made up of 16 amino acids. CDR1 MNHEY and CDR2 SVGEGT come from the germline V gene. This chain's CDR3 is CASSYEKGELNTEAFF. The CDR3 DNA reads as TGTGCCAGCAGTTACGAAAAGGGGGAACTGAACACTGAAGCTTTCTTT.

The rearrangement links TRBV5-1 to TRBJ1-6; possible D gene TRBD1, 5 bases. V lost 0 bases, J lost 7 bases, and 11 bases lay in between. The CDR3 extends over 15 amino acids. Germline CDR1 is SGHRS and CDR2 is YFSETQ. DNA for the CDR3: TGCGCCAGCAGCTTGGTTCCCGGGGGGAATTCACCCCTCCACTTT. It yields the protein CASSLVPGGNSPLHF.

The chain links TRBV14 to TRBJ2-5; 9 positions agree with TRBD2. The CDR3 runs 15 residues. Germline-derived CDR1 and CDR2 are SGHDN and FVKESK. V trimming: 1 base; J trimming: 5 bases; junction bases outside the gene matches: 5. CDR3 nucleotides: TGTGCCAGCAGCCAAGTGGCGGGAGGGGAGGAGACCCAGTACTTC. As protein: CASSQVAGGEETQYF. The complete variable domain, with remaining parts taken from reference TRBV14 and TRBJ2-5, reads EAGVTQFPSHSVIEKGQTVTLRCDPISGHDNLYWYRRVMGKEIKFLLHFVKESKQDESGMPNNRFLAERTGGTYSTLKVQPAELEDSGVYFCASSQVAGGEETQYFGPGTRLLVL.

V gene TRBV18 combines with J gene TRBJ1-4, with 7 bases that match TRBD1. J gave up 6 bases and V 3 bases, and 4 bases lay outside the gene matches. The CDR3 totals 14 residues. CDR1 and CDR2 (germline): KGHSH, LQKENI. DNA of the CDR3: TGTGCCAGCTCACCGCTCAGGGGGGATGAAAAACTGTTTTTT. It encodes CASSPLRGDEKLFF.

The chain joins TRBV12-3 or TRBV12-4 to TRBJ2-7; D ambiguous. V was trimmed by 4 bases and J by 6 bases, leaving 10 bases between them. The CDR3 runs 12 residues. The CDR3 sequence is CASSWSRSEQYF. As DNA, the CDR3 is TGTGCCAGCAGTTGGTCTAGAAGCGAGCAGTACTTC.

This sequence joins TRBV28 and TRBJ1-5; TRBD1 matches 7 bases. Germline trimming cut 6 bases from V and 2 bases from J; bases unmatched to any gene: 7. The CDR3 runs 15 residues. Germline lookup yields CDR1 MDHEN and CDR2 SYDVKM. The CDR3 nucleotides read TGTGCCAGCAGACCCGGCGGGACAGGCAATCAGCCCCAGCATTTT. Amino acids: CASRPGGTGNQPQHF.

CDR3 protein: CAWTPSGRYEQFF. The CDR3 nucleotides are TGTGCCTGGACCCCTAGCGGGAGGTATGAGCAGTTCTTC. The chain is built from TRBV30 and TRBJ2-1, with TRBD2 identical over 11 bases. The CDR3 is made up of 13 amino acids. After removal of 4 bases from V and 8 bases from J, the junction contained 4 bases not matched to a gene. In germline, CDR1 is GTSNPN, CDR2 SVGIG (reference sequence). The variable domain in full, completed from reference TRBV30 and TRBJ2-1, reads SQTIHQWPATLVQPVGSPLSLECTVEGTSNPNLYWYRQAAGRGLQLLFYSVGIGQISSEVPQNLSASRPQDRQFILSSKKLLLSDSGFYLCAWTPSGRYEQFFGPGTRLTVL.

This clone was picked up one time. CDR3 in amino acids: CATSEHRGHPIIRDQPQHF. DNA of the CDR3: TGTGCCACCAGTGAGCACAGGGGGCATCCGATTATCAGAGATCAGCCCCAGCATTTT. J is TRBJ1-5 and V is TRBV24-1; TRBD1 matches at 9 bases. This CDR3 has 19 amino acids. Unmatched junction bases numbered 17, after V lost 4 bases and J lost 5 bases. CDR1 and CDR2 from the germline V gene are KGHDR and SFDVKD.

The chain joins TRBV6-2 or TRBV6-3 to TRBJ2-1; TRBD2 aligns across 13 bases. Per the germline V gene, CDR1 is MNHEY and CDR2 is SVGEGT. The CDR3 is 20 residues long. The ends lost 1 base at V and 2 bases at J; junction bases unmatched: 11. CDR3 sequence: CASSYYPGLAGVLAYNEQFF. The CDR3 coding sequence is TGTGCCAGCAGTTACTACCCAGGACTAGCGGGAGTTCTGGCCTACAATGAGCAGTTCTTC.

The DNA of the CDR3 is TGTGCCAGCTCACCGGTGACTAGCGAAGAGACCCAGTACTTC. It specifies CASSPVTSEETQYF. The rearrangement uses TRBV18 and TRBJ2-5; 8 bases are a match to TRBD2. The V gene's germline CDR1 is KGHSH and CDR2 LQKENI. The CDR3 is 14 residues long. Germline trimming cut 3 bases from V and 3 bases from J; bases unmatched to any gene: 3.

The rearrangement joins TRBV6-5 to TRBJ2-7, with TRBD2 matching 9 bases. The CDR3 runs to 13 residues. In germline, CDR1 is MNHEY, CDR2 SVGAGI. Trimming removed 8 bases from V and 6 bases from J; junction bases left unmatched: 8. The CDR3 region is CASGSGSAGEQYF. For the CDR3, the DNA is TGTGCCAGCGGTAGCGGGAGTGCTGGCGAGCAGTACTTC.

This chain connects TRBV6-1 to TRBJ2-7; a weak D match, TRBD1 (6 bases). Between the trimmed V and J ends, which lost 3 bases and 4 bases, there was a span of 13 bases. Germline loops: CDR1 MNHNS, CDR2 SASEGT. This CDR3 comprises 14 residues. The CDR3 region is CASSEVQGMYEQYF. The CDR3 DNA sequence: TGTGCCAGCAGTGAGGTCCAGGGGATGTACGAGCAGTACTTC.

This CDR3 is CASSPPPGYKDTQYF. Written as DNA, the CDR3 is TGTGCCAGCAGTCCCCCCCCGGGATATAAGGATACGCAGTATTTT. The chain couples TRBV27 to TRBJ2-3; perhaps TRBD2 as D (5 bases). The ends were cut back, 5 bases at V and 6 bases at J, with 18 bases in the middle. The CDR3 is 15 residues long. Germline CDR1 and CDR2: MNHEY and SMNVEV (reference sequence).

The CDR3 region is CASSENRPPEDTEAFF. The CDR3, as DNA: TGTGCCAGCAGTGAGAATCGACCCCCGGAGGACACTGAAGCTTTCTTT. The chain recombines TRBV6-1 with TRBJ1-1; D remains ambiguous. Between the trimmed V and J ends, which lost 3 bases and 3 bases, there was a span of 17 bases. The CDR3 totals 16 residues. CDR1 is MNHNS and CDR2 is SASEGT in the germline V gene.

The chain carries TRBV3-1 (or the pseudogene TRBV3-2) and TRBJ2-1; 8 bases are shared with TRBD2. The CDR3 covers 15 residues. CDR1 is LGHDT and CDR2 is YNNKEL in the germline V gene (reference sequence). The ends lost 1 base at V and 8 bases at J; junction bases unmatched: 7. The CDR3: CASSQGPGRADEQFF. The CDR3 nucleotides are TGTGCCAGCAGCCAAGGACCCGGGAGGGCCGATGAGCAGTTCTTC.

The CDR3 reads CASSLRATNEKLFF. The CDR3 coding sequence is TGTGCCAGCAGTTTACGGGCAACTAATGAAAAACTGTTTTTT. The genes are TRBV27 and TRBJ1-4; D is ambiguous. Germline CDR1 reads MNHEY; CDR2 reads SMNVEV (reference sequence). Trimming left V 2 bases short and J 0 bases short, with 4 bases between. The CDR3 spans 14 residues.

The chain carries TRBV5-4 and TRBJ2-2; 9 bases line up with TRBD1. The CDR3 is 17 amino acids. Trimming removed 0 bases from V and 5 bases from J; junction bases left unmatched: 8. CDR1 is SGHNT and CDR2 is YYREEE in the germline V gene (reference sequence). The CDR3 spells CASSLGRDRESTGELFF. Written as DNA, the CDR3 is TGTGCCAGCAGCTTGGGCCGGGACAGGGAAAGTACCGGGGAGCTGTTTTTT.

This clone was found many times. The chain combines TRBV7-9 with TRBJ2-2; 7 positions match TRBD2. The J segment lost 5 bases and the V segment lost 1 base, leaving 7 bases of the junction unmatched. Germline loops: CDR1 SEHNR, CDR2 FQNEAQ (reference sequence). This CDR3 region has 16 residues. The CDR3 loop reads CASSLGAGVKTGELFF. As DNA, the CDR3 is TGTGCCAGCAGCTTAGGGGCGGGAGTAAAGACCGGGGAGCTGTTTTTT. Using reference TRBV7-9 and TRBJ2-2 for the parts outside the CDR3, the full variable domain is DTGVSQNPRHKITKRGQNVTFRCDPISEHNRLYWYRQTLGQGPEFLTYFQNEAQLEKSRLLSDRFSAERPKGSFSTLEIQRTEQGDSAMYLCASSLGAGVKTGELFFGEGSRLTVL.

The chain links TRBV6-5 to TRBJ2-7; weak D call: TRBD2 (5 bases). Germline CDR1 and CDR2: MNHEY and SVGAGI. Trimming removed 4 bases from V and 3 bases from J, with 7 bases in between. This CDR3 comprises 12 residues. Here the CDR3 reads CASSSGFYEQYF. The DNA for the CDR3 is TGTGCCAGCAGTTCGGGGTTCTACGAGCAGTACTTC.

The chain is built from TRBV3-1 (or the pseudogene TRBV3-2) and TRBJ2-1; 15 nucleotides agree with TRBD2. Germline-derived CDR1 and CDR2 are LGHDT and YNNKEL (reference sequence). The CDR3 runs 17 residues. V lost 3 bases, J lost 6 bases, and 6 bases stayed unmatched. This CDR3 is CASSQPGGLAGGNEQFF. The CDR3 DNA sequence: TGTGCCAGCAGCCAGCCCGGGGGACTAGCGGGAGGCAATGAGCAGTTCTTC.

V is TRBV4-3 and J is TRBJ2-3, with 9 bases lining up with TRBD2. CDR3 size: 15 residues. The J segment lost 4 bases and the V segment lost 4 bases, leaving 6 bases of the junction unmatched. Germline CDR1 and CDR2: LGHNA and YSLEER. CDR3 residues: CASSRRAGGADTQYF. The CDR3 DNA sequence: TGCGCCAGCAGCCGAAGAGCGGGAGGAGCAGATACGCAGTATTTT.